This T cell receptor (beta chain) appears in the sequencing data of a study of identical twins. From germline, CDR1 is MDHEN and CDR2 SYDVKM. The CDR3 has 14 residues. V shed 6 bases, J shed 2 bases, and the junction held 7 bases outside the gene matches. Template switching added a universal primer site, and cDNA bore unique molecular identifiers. In TCRdb, the 5' RACE reads were re-called with MiXCR into one record per CDR3 protein. The sample contains 690,000 or so distinct CDR3 sequences, 8.5% to 9% of which appear only once. Study-wide results and caveats: Within twin pairs, the out-of-frame alpha sequences they shared showed excess low generation probability. Models underestimated out-of-frame TCR alpha sharing in monozygotic twins.

This clonotype came up a few times. Its target is unknown. This sample also appeared in a second study, on yellow fever vaccine responses in identical twins.

Sequencing was performed on PBMCs. The chain employs TRBV28 and TRBJ2-7; 7 bases are shared with TRBD1. This clonotype was sampled from a woman aged 18-29 years in good health. The CDR3: CASSTGAPAYEQYF. The DNA for the CDR3 is TGTGCCAGCAGCACAGGGGCCCCCGCCTACGAGCAGTACTTC.